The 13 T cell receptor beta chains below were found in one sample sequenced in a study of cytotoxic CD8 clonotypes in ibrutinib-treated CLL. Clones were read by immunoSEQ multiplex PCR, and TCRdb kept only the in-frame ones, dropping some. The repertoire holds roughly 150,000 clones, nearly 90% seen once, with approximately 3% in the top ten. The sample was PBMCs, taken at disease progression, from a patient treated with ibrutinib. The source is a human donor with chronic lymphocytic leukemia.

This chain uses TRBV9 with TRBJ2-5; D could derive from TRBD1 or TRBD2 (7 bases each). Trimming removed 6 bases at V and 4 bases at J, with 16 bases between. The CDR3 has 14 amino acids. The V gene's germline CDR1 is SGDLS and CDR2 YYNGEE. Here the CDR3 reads CASTGGGGRETQYF. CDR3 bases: TGTGCCAGCACAGGGGGAGGGGGAAGAGAGACCCAGTACTTC.

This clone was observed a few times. In DNA, the CDR3 is TGTGCCAGCAGCTTAGGGGACACCAATCAGCCCCAGCATTTT. It codes for CASSLGDTNQPQHF. This chain connects TRBV7-9 to TRBJ1-5; TRBD1 might be the D (6 bases). Germline V gene sequence: CDR1 SEHNR, CDR2 FQNEAQ (reference sequence). V gave up 1 base and J gave up 3 bases, with 7 bases separating them. CDR3 size: 14 residues.

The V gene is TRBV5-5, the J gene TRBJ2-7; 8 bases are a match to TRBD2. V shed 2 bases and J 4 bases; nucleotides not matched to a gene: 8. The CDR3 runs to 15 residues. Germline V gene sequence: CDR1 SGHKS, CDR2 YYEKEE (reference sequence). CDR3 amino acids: CASSFLTGGPYEQYF. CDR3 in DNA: TGTGCCAGCAGCTTTCTCACGGGAGGGCCGTACGAGCAGTACTTC. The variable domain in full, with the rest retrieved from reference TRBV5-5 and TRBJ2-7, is DAGVTQSPTHLIKTRGQQVTLRCSPISGHKSVSWYQQVLGQGPQFIFQYYEKEERGRGNFPDRFSARQFPNYSSELNVNALLLGDSALYLCASSFLTGGPYEQYFGPGTRLTVT.

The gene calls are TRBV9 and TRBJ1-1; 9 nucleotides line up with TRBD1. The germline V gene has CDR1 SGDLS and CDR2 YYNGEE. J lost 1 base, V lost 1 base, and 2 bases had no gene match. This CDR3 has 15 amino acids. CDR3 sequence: CASSVLDRGNTEAFF. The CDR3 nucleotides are TGTGCCAGCAGCGTACTGGACAGGGGGAACACTGAAGCTTTCTTT. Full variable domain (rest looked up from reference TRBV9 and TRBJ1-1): DSGVTQTPKHLITATGQRVTLRCSPRSGDLSVYWYQQSLDQGLQFLIQYYNGEERAKGNILERFSAQQFPDLHSELNLSSLELGDSALYFCASSVLDRGNTEAFFGQGTRLTVV.

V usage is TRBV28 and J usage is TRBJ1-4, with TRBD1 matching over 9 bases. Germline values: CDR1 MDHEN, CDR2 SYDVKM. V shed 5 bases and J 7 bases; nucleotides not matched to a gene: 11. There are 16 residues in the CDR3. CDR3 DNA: TGTGCCAGCAGTCTACCAGGGACAGGGACGGGTGAAAAACTGTTTTTT. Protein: CASSLPGTGTGEKLFF.

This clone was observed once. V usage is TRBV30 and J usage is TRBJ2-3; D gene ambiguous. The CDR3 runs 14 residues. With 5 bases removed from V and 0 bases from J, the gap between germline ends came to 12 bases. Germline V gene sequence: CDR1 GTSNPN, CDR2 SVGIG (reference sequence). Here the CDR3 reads CAWAESPSTDTQYF. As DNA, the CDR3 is TGTGCCTGGGCCGAGAGCCCTAGCACAGATACGCAGTATTTT.

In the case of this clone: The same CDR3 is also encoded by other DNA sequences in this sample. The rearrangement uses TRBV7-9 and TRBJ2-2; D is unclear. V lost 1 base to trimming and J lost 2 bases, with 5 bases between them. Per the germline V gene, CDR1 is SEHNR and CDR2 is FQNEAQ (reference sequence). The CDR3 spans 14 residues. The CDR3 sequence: CASSLGINTGELFF. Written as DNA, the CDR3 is TGTGCCAGCAGCTTAGGCATAAACACCGGGGAGCTGTTTTTT. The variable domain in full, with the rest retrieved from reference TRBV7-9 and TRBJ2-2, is DTGVSQNPRHKITKRGQNVTFRCDPISEHNRLYWYRQTLGQGPEFLTYFQNEAQLEKSRLLSDRFSAERPKGSFSTLEIQRTEQGDSAMYLCASSLGINTGELFFGEGSRLTVL.

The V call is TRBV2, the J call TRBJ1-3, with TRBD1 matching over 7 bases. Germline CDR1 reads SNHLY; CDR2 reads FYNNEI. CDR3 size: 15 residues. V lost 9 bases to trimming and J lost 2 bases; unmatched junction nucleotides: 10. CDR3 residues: CARWDSNRAGNTIYF. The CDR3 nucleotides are TGTGCCAGATGGGACAGCAACAGGGCTGGAAACACCATATATTTT.

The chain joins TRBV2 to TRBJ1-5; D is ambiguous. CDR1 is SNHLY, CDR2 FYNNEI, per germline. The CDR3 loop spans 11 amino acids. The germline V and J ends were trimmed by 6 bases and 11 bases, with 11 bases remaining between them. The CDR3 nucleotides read TGTGCCAGCAGGGGGAGTAGCTCCCAGCATTTT. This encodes CASRGSSSQHF.

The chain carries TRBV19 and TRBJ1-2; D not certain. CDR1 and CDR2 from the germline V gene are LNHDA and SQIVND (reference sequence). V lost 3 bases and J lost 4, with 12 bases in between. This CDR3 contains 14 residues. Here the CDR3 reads CASSIPGRPYGYTF. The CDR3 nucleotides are TGTGCCAGTAGTATCCCGGGTCGCCCCTATGGCTACACCTTC.

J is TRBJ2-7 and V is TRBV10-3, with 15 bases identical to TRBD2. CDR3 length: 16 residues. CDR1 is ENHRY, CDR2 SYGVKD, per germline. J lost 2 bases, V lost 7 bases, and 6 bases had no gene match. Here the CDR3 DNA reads TGTGCCATCACCGTGGGACTAGCGGGAGGCACCTACGAGCAGTACTTC. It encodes CAITVGLAGGTYEQYF.

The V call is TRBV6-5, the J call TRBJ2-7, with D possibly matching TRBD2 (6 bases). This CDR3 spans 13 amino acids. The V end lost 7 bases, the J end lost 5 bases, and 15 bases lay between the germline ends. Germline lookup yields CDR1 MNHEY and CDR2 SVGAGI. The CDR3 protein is CASTRSRGNEQYF. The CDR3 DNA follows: TGTGCCAGCACCCGGTCTCGGGGGAACGAGCAGTACTTC.

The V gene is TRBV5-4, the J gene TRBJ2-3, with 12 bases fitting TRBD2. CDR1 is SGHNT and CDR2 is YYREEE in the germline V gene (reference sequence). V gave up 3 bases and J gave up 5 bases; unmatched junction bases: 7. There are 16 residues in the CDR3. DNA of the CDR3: TGTGCCAGCAGCTCCAGCCCGGGACTAGCGGGAGATACGCAGTATTTT. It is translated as CASSSSPGLAGDTQYF.